A selection of T cell receptor beta chains follows, all from one sample in a study of blood T cell repertoires in COVID-19. The data were produced by immunoSEQ multiplex PCR, yet TCRdb's version contains in-frame clones alone and is incomplete. In the table there are 300,000 to 350,000 clones, about 87% of which are singletons. Sequenced: peripheral blood. These receptors all stem from a man younger than 40 with COVID-19, enrolled during active disease. Each CDR3 is given with its conserved first and last residue. A D gene is named only where the DNA matches it firmly. Clone size is given for some rows only: seen once, a few or many times, or a class if the clone is expanded.

v_gene	j_gene	d_gene	abundance	CDR3aa	CDR3nt
TRBV25-1	TRBJ2-1	.	.	CASSVDRPGNNEQFF	TGTGCCAGCAGTGTAGACCGCCCGGGGAACAATGAGCAGTTCTTC
TRBV18	TRBJ2-7	.	.	CASSPGQLNHEQYF	TGTGCCAGCTCACCAGGGCAGCTAAACCACGAGCAGTACTTC
TRBV9	TRBJ2-1	TRBD2	.	CASSVGGTSGSVEQFF	TGTGCCAGCAGCGTAGGGGGAACTAGCGGGAGCGTCGAGCAGTTCTTC
TRBV11-2	TRBJ2-7	TRBD1	.	CASSSGTGGAYEQYF	TGTGCCAGCAGCTCCGGGACAGGGGGCGCCTACGAGCAGTACTTC
TRBV3-1/TRBV3-2	TRBJ1-1	.	.	CASSQVLGGAEAFF	TGTGCCAGCAGCCAAGTTTTGGGGGGAGCTGAAGCTTTCTTT
TRBV6-4	TRBJ2-3	.	.	CASSESGGAGTQYF	TGTGCCAGCAGTGAATCTGGGGGAGCGGGTACGCAGTATTTT
TRBV7-7	TRBJ2-7	TRBD1	once	CASSPGTGSSYEQYF	TGTGCCAGCAGCCCTGGGACAGGGAGCTCCTACGAGCAGTACTTC
TRBV7-9	TRBJ2-3	.	once	CASSLVSAETDTQYF	TGTGCCAGCAGCTTAGTTTCGGCGGAAACAGATACGCAGTATTTT
TRBV6-2/TRBV6-3	TRBJ1-1	.	.	CASSNAGVRYTEAFF	TGTGCCAGCAGTAACGCAGGGGTACGGTACACTGAAGCTTTCTTT
TRBV15	TRBJ2-1	TRBD2	.	CATSRAASGRRNEQFF	TGTGCCACCAGCAGAGCGGCTAGCGGGAGGCGAAATGAGCAGTTCTTC
TRBV5-1	TRBJ2-1	TRBD2	.	CASMPSGGSSSYNEQFF	TGCGCCAGCATGCCTAGCGGGGGCTCCAGCTCCTACAATGAGCAGTTCTTC
TRBV9	TRBJ2-7	.	once	CASSVFREGVEQYF	TGTGCCAGCAGCGTATTCCGGGAAGGCGTCGAGCAGTACTTC
TRBV11-2	TRBJ2-1	TRBD2	.	CASSLWASGDGILFF	TGTGCCAGCAGCTTATGGGCTAGCGGGGATGGTATTCTGTTCTTC
TRBV4-2	TRBJ1-4	.	few	CASSQGEGATNEKLFF	TGTGCCAGCAGCCAGGGAGAGGGAGCAACTAATGAAAAACTGTTTTTT
TRBV28	TRBJ1-5	TRBD1	.	CASSYRDSPYSNQPQHF	TGTGCCAGCAGTTACCGGGACAGTCCCTATAGCAATCAGCCCCAGCATTTT
TRBV3-1/TRBV3-2	TRBJ2-2	.	.	CASSQTDTGELFF	TGTGCCAGCAGCCAAACAGACACCGGGGAGCTGTTTTTT
TRBV25-1	TRBJ1-2	TRBD1	.	CASRATGKYGYTF	TGTGCCAGCAGGGCGACAGGGAAGTATGGCTACACCTTC
TRBV5-1	TRBJ2-7	TRBD1	.	CASSFSWDRDSYEQYF	TGCGCCAGCAGCTTTTCTTGGGACAGGGATTCCTACGAGCAGTACTTC
TRBV14	TRBJ1-1	TRBD1	.	CASRNNPGQGTTEAFF	TGTGCCAGTCGAAATAACCCGGGACAGGGGACCACTGAAGCTTTCTTT
TRBV29-1	TRBJ2-7	TRBD2	.	CSVIGSGNYEQYF	TGCAGCGTCATCGGTAGCGGGAACTACGAGCAGTACTTC
TRBV7-3	TRBJ1-1	.	.	CASRVIADTEAFF	TGTGCCAGCAGAGTTATTGCGGACACTGAAGCTTTCTTT
TRBV7-9	TRBJ2-5	TRBD1	.	CASSSQAGTGPQETQYF	TGTGCCAGCAGCTCCCAAGCCGGGACAGGGCCCCAAGAGACCCAGTACTTC
TRBV6-5	TRBJ2-7	TRBD2	.	CASKGREGHREQYF	TGTGCCAGCAAGGGACGGGAGGGCCATCGCGAGCAGTACTTC
TRBV28	TRBJ2-2	TRBD2	.	CASRTRWLAGEDGGELFF	TGTGCCAGCAGGACCCGGTGGCTAGCGGGAGAGGACGGCGGGGAGCTGTTTTTT
TRBV5-6	TRBJ1-6	.	.	CASSLFQGFNSPLHF	TGTGCCAGCAGCTTGTTCCAGGGATTTAATTCACCCCTCCACTTT
TRBV29-1	TRBJ2-5	.	.	CSAMAREETQYF	TGCAGCGCCATGGCCAGGGAAGAGACCCAGTACTTC
TRBV5-1	TRBJ1-1	TRBD1	once	CASSFSLGTGRTEAFF	TGCGCCAGCAGCTTCTCCCTAGGGACAGGGCGGACTGAAGCTTTCTTT
TRBV28	TRBJ2-2	.	.	CASKGVPGELFF	TGTGCCAGCAAAGGGGTTCCTGGGGAGCTGTTTTTT
TRBV27	TRBJ1-1	.	.	CASSLVTDSPNTEAFF	TGTGCCAGCAGTTTAGTAACGGACAGCCCGAACACTGAAGCTTTCTTT
TRBV28	TRBJ2-1	.	.	CASSLEFGASNEQFF	TGTGCCAGCAGTTTGGAGTTTGGGGCTAGCAATGAGCAGTTCTTC
TRBV14	TRBJ2-7	.	few	CASSPHGGEFYEQYF	TGTGCCAGCAGCCCTCACGGAGGGGAATTCTACGAGCAGTACTTC
TRBV4-3	TRBJ2-1	TRBD2	.	CASSHIDLAGGNEQFF	TGCGCCAGCAGCCATATTGACCTAGCGGGGGGTAATGAGCAGTTCTTC
TRBV7-9	TRBJ2-1	.	few	CASSLRRGKDEQFF	TGTGCCAGCAGCTTAAGGCGAGGAAAGGATGAGCAGTTCTTC
TRBV12-3/TRBV12-4	TRBJ1-2	TRBD1	.	CASGGLGFGYTF	TGTGCGTCAGGGGGATTAGGGTTTGGCTACACCTTC
TRBV4-2	TRBJ1-6	.	.	CASSQDNPRNSPLHF	TGTGCCAGCAGCCAAGATAACCCCCGGAATTCACCCCTCCACTTT
TRBV19	TRBJ1-4	.	.	CASSIQRGATNEKLFF	TGTGCCAGTAGTATTCAACGGGGTGCAACTAATGAAAAACTGTTTTTT
TRBV7-9	TRBJ2-1	TRBD1	once	CASSLGTGGGQFF	TGTGCCAGCAGCTTAGGGACAGGGGGCGGGCAGTTCTTC
TRBV10-3	TRBJ1-1	.	.	CAISESQVDTEAFF	TGTGCCATCAGTGAGTCCCAGGTAGACACTGAAGCTTTCTTT
TRBV18	TRBJ1-6	TRBD1	.	CASSQDRDNSPLHF	TGTGCCAGCTCACAGGACAGGGATAATTCACCCCTCCACTTT
TRBV30	TRBJ1-4	.	.	CAWSVGGQREKLFF	TGTGCCTGGAGTGTGGGTGGACAGCGTGAAAAACTGTTTTTT
TRBV24-1	TRBJ1-2	TRBD1	.	CATSAGQGSMRDYGYTF	TGTGCCACCAGTGCCGGACAGGGGAGTATGCGGGACTATGGCTACACCTTC
TRBV5-4	TRBJ2-5	.	.	CASSLKSGGETQYF	TGTGCCAGCAGCTTGAAGTCAGGAGGAGAGACCCAGTACTTC
TRBV14	TRBJ2-1	TRBD2	few	CASSKGTSGRIRQFF	TGTGCCAGCAGCAAAGGGACTAGCGGGAGGATTCGGCAGTTCTTC
TRBV7-2	TRBJ2-7	TRBD2	.	CASSLAASGGARGEQYF	TGTGCCAGCAGCTTAGCGGCTAGCGGGGGGGCCCGGGGCGAGCAGTACTTC
TRBV6-2/TRBV6-3	TRBJ1-2	.	.	CASSYGGLNYGYTF	TGTGCCAGCAGTTATGGCGGCCTTAACTATGGCTACACCTTC
TRBV6-1	TRBJ1-2	.	.	CASSERQGLKGYTF	TGTGCCAGCAGTGAACGGCAGGGCCTAAAGGGCTACACCTTC
TRBV27	TRBJ2-3	.	.	CASSYRVGTDTQYF	TGTGCCAGCAGTTACAGGGTCGGCACAGATACGCAGTATTTT
TRBV5-1	TRBJ2-7	TRBD1	.	CASSWGQTYEQYF	TGCGCCAGCAGCTGGGGACAGACCTACGAGCAGTACTTC
TRBV7-2	TRBJ1-1	.	.	CASSPWGGAKIEAFF	TGTGCCAGCAGCCCCTGGGGGGGGGCAAAGATTGAAGCTTTCTTT
TRBV28	TRBJ1-3	TRBD1	.	CASSNQGATGNTIYF	TGTGCCAGCAGCAACCAGGGGGCTACTGGAAACACCATATATTTT